This T cell receptor (beta chain) derives from a study of T cells in Graves' hyperthyroidism and ophthalmopathy. About the research overall: Peripheral blood sampling occurred at initial diagnosis, before any treatment.

Ophthalmopathy cases met thresholds of Clinical Activity Score at least 3, NOSPECS grade at least 4 and duration under 3 months. Patients were excluded for uncontrolled infection, other autoimmune disease, pregnancy or lactation. The source of the PBMCs was approximately 10 ml of fresh peripheral blood. Amplification of TCR beta CDR3 regions was performed using RNA transcripts as template. HTBI primers were used for first-round RT-PCR of the TCR CDR3. One entry per CDR3 protein results from TCRdb running MiXCR on the multiplex PCR reads. The repertoire has 490,000 or so distinct CDR3 sequences, about 15% of them found once; the top ten carry less than 30%. This CDR3 comprises 15 residues. V dropped 4 bases and J dropped 9 bases, with 19 bases sitting between them. This clonotype has ten or more counts.

The chain links TRBV12-3 or TRBV12-4 to TRBJ2-1; a possible D gene is TRBD1 (8 bases). The sample was blood. The sequence derives from a woman under 40 with Graves' ophthalmopathy. CDR3 sequence reads: CASSWEGDRLSEQFF. The CDR3 DNA follows: TGTGCCAGCAGTTGGGAGGGGGACAGGCTCAGTGAGCAGTTCTTC.